This T cell receptor (beta chain) was sequenced for a study of blood T cell repertoires in COVID-19. Looking at the study overall: The origin of the acute and convalescent COVID-19 samples was the United States, Italy and Spain. From T cells, B-cell-depleted T cells, or PBMCs came the material, which was cDNA or gDNA.

Original handling: Amplified reference gene primers provided the basis for estimating nucleated cell counts. Profiling relied on immunoSEQ multiplex PCR, and the TCRdb table lists in-frame clones only, not all of them. V, J and clone size were drawn from that table, and D and trimming were deduced from the DNA. The table records about 56,000 clones, around four fifths of them present only once. V trimming: 6 bases; J trimming: 4 bases; junction bases outside the gene matches: 3. CDR1 MRHNA and CDR2 SNTAGT come from the germline V gene. The CDR3 has 13 residues. The source is an elderly woman with acute or convalescent COVID-19. The gene calls are TRBV6-4 and TRBJ1-1, with 9 bases lining up with TRBD1. The source material was peripheral blood. For the CDR3, the DNA is TGTGCCAGCAGGAGGGACAGGGCCACTGAAGCTTTCTTT. Translating it yields CASRRDRATEAFF.